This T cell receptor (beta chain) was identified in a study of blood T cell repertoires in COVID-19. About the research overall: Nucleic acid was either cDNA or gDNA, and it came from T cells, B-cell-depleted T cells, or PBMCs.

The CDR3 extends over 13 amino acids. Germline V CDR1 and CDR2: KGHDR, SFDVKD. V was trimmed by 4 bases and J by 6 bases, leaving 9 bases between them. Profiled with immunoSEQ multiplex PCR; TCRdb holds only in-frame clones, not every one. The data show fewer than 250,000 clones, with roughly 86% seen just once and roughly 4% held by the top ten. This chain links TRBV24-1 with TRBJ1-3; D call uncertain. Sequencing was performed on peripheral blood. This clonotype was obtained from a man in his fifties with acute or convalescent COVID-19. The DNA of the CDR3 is TGTGCCACCAGTGACTCCCGGGAAAACACCATATATTTT. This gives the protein CATSDSRENTIYF.